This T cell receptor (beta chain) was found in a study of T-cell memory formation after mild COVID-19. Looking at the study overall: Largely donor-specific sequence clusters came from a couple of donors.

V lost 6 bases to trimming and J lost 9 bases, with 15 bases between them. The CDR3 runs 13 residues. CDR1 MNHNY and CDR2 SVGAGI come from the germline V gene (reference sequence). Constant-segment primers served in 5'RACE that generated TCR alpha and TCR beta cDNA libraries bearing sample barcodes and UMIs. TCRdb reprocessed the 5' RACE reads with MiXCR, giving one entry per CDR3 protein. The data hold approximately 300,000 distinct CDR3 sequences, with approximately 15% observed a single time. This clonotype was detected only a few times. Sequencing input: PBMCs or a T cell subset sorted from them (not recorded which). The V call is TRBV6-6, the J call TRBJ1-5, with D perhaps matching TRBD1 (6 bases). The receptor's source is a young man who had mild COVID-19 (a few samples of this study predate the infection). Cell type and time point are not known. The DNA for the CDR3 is TGTGCCAGCAGGGCACAGGGTATCGGGCCCCAGCATTTT. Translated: CASRAQGIGPQHF.